A selection of T cell receptor beta chains follows, all from one sample in a study of T cells after yellow fever vaccination. One entry per CDR3 protein results from TCRdb running MiXCR on the 5' RACE reads. The repertoire holds approximately 250,000 distinct CDR3 sequences, with over 4.5% as singletons. The sequenced sample was CD4+ T cells sorted from PBMCs, obtained on the day of the yellow fever booster vaccination. Receptors originate from a young man who received the YFV17D yellow fever vaccine. Both conserved end residues are part of each CDR3. The D gene is left open where the match is weak. Size tells how often a clone was seen (once, few, many) or the class of an expanded clone, and some rows leave it out.

clone size	D gene	V gene	J gene	CDR3 protein	CDR3 DNA
NA	TRBD2	TRBV24-1	TRBJ2-1	CATAPRGGGYNEQFF	TGTGCCACCGCACCACGTGGGGGGGGGTACAATGAGCAGTTCTTC
many	NA	TRBV5-1	TRBJ2-5	CASSLVPPAGYETQYF	TGCGCCAGCAGCTTGGTCCCGCCAGCTGGGTACGAGACCCAGTACTTC
NA	NA	TRBV7-2	TRBJ1-3	CASSPRTGISVSF	TGTGCCAGCAGCCCCCGGACTGGGATCTCCGTCTCTTTC
few	TRBD1	TRBV18	TRBJ1-5	CAITYRGGTDHQPQHF	TGTGCCATCACGTACCGGGGGGGGACAGACCATCAGCCCCAGCATTTT
NA	TRBD2	TRBV10-3	TRBJ2-5	CAISGGSGGQETQYF	TGTGCCATCAGTGGGGGTAGCGGGGGCCAAGAGACCCAGTACTTC
few	NA	TRBV29-1	TRBJ1-2	CSVEDTGTGGANYGYTF	TGCAGCGTTGAAGATACGGGAACGGGGGGGGCGAACTATGGCTACACCTTC
many	NA	TRBV20-1	TRBJ2-2	CSASRRGLTGELFF	TGCAGTGCTAGTAGGCGCGGCCTCACCGGGGAGCTGTTTTTT
many	NA	TRBV11-2	TRBJ2-5	CASSLGAQETQYF	TGTGCCAGCAGCTTAGGAGCCCAAGAGACCCAGTACTTC
few	NA	TRBV18	TRBJ2-7	CASSASRSLTSYEQYF	TGTGCCAGCTCAGCCTCCAGGTCCCTCACCTCCTACGAGCAGTACTTC
few	NA	TRBV7-9	TRBJ2-3	CASSSRRGGGADTQYF	TGTGCCAGCAGCTCCCGTAGAGGGGGGGGCGCAGATACGCAGTATTTT
NA	TRBD1	TRBV3-1	TRBJ1-2	CASSQLQGNIRYTF	TGTGCCAGCAGCCAGCTACAGGGGAATATACGCTACACCTTC
few	NA	TRBV19	TRBJ2-7	CASSPFRDNYYEQYF	TGTGCCAGTAGCCCCTTCCGGGACAACTACTACGAGCAGTACTTC
many	NA	TRBV7-2	TRBJ2-5	CASSRGTRETQYF	TGTGCCAGCAGTCGGGGGACCCGAGAGACCCAGTACTTC
many	NA	TRBV7-2	TRBJ1-6	CASSLRQVNSPLHF	TGTGCCAGCAGCCTGAGGCAGGTCAATTCACCCCTCCACTTT
many	NA	TRBV15	TRBJ2-2	CATSSGGSGELFF	TGTGCCACCAGCAGCGGGGGCTCCGGGGAGCTGTTTTTT
NA	NA	TRBV20-1	TRBJ2-3	CSAFGGSADTQYF	TGCAGTGCTTTCGGGGGATCAGCAGATACGCAGTATTTT
NA	NA	TRBV7-9	TRBJ2-6	CASSLRGGPIVYSGANVLTF	TGTGCCAGCAGCCTCCGTGGGGGACCCATTGTTTACTCTGGGGCCAACGTCCTGACTTTC
many	NA	TRBV14	TRBJ2-3	CASSQFGQRTDTQYF	TGTGCCAGCAGCCAATTTGGGCAGCGCACAGATACGCAGTATTTT
NA	NA	TRBV6-4	TRBJ1-1	CASSDPLGDLNTEAFF	TGTGCCAGCAGTGACCCACTAGGGGATTTGAACACTGAAGCTTTCTTT
NA	NA	TRBV28	TRBJ1-1	CASSGIGHDTEAFF	TGTGCCAGCAGTGGGATTGGACACGACACTGAAGCTTTCTTT
few	NA	TRBV5-1	TRBJ1-3	CASSLESSSGNTIYF	TGCGCCAGCAGCTTGGAGAGTTCGTCTGGAAACACCATATATTTT
few	NA	TRBV19	TRBJ2-5	CASSKIRRETQYF	TGTGCCAGTAGCAAAATCAGGAGAGAGACCCAGTACTTC
NA	NA	TRBV20-1	TRBJ1-2	CSALDSRDYGYTF	TGCAGTGCTTTGGACAGCCGCGATTATGGCTACACCTTC
many	TRBD2	TRBV4-3	TRBJ2-3	CASSQVGTSGTDTQYF	TGCGCCAGCAGCCAAGTGGGGACTAGCGGCACAGATACGCAGTATTTT
NA	TRBD2	TRBV12-3/TRBV12-4	TRBJ2-3	CASSRGSGGGGTDTQYF	TGTGCCAGCAGCCGTGGCAGCGGGGGGGGGGGCACAGATACGCAGTATTTT
few	TRBD1	TRBV6-2/TRBV6-3	TRBJ1-6	CASREDRGQLRGSPLHF	TGTGCCAGCAGAGAGGACAGGGGACAGCTTAGGGGTTCACCCCTCCACTTT
many	NA	TRBV23-1	TRBJ2-7	CASSPQGPGYEQYF	TGCGCCAGCAGTCCTCAGGGGCCAGGGTACGAGCAGTACTTC
NA	TRBD1	TRBV4-1	TRBJ2-5	CASSQERTGGAKTQYF	TGCGCCAGCAGCCAAGAGCGGACAGGGGGCGCGAAGACCCAGTACTTC
few	NA	TRBV5-1	TRBJ1-1	CASSLDWENTEAFF	TGCGCCAGCAGCTTGGACTGGGAAAACACTGAAGCTTTCTTT
NA	NA	TRBV6-2/TRBV6-3	TRBJ2-3	CASSSPGGATTDTQYF	TGTGCCAGCAGTTCGCCGGGCGGCGCAACCACAGATACGCAGTATTTT
NA	NA	TRBV24-1	TRBJ2-5	CATSDSGTFQETQYF	TGTGCCACCAGTGATTCAGGCACATTCCAAGAGACCCAGTACTTC
NA	TRBD2	TRBV7-2	TRBJ2-3	CASRRVAGGRDTQYF	TGTGCCAGCAGACGGGTAGCGGGGGGGCGAGATACGCAGTATTTT
many	NA	TRBV5-1	TRBJ2-4	CASSLGRGDWNIQYF	TGCGCCAGCAGCTTGGGCAGGGGAGATTGGAACATTCAGTACTTC
many	TRBD1	TRBV6-2/TRBV6-3	TRBJ2-6	CASSYLVLRGLGANVLTF	TGTGCCAGCAGTTACTTGGTTTTGAGGGGGCTCGGGGCCAACGTCCTGACTTTC
few	NA	TRBV27	TRBJ1-6	CASLRNSPLHF	TGTGCCAGCCTCAGGAATTCACCCCTCCACTTT
few	TRBD1	TRBV10-3	TRBJ1-4	CATAPGQGAREKLFF	TGTGCCACCGCCCCCGGACAGGGGGCGCGTGAAAAACTGTTTTTT
NA	TRBD1	TRBV7-6	TRBJ1-1	CASSDGTVLYFF	TGTGCCAGCAGCGACGGGACAGTTTTATACTTCTTT
many	NA	TRBV5-1	TRBJ2-3	CASNRSPGEGATDTQYF	TGCGCCAGCAACCGGAGCCCAGGGGAAGGTGCAACAGATACGCAGTATTTT
NA	NA	TRBV5-1	TRBJ2-7	CASSLIDGGGEQYF	TGCGCCAGCAGCTTGATCGACGGGGGTGGCGAGCAGTACTTC
many	TRBD2	TRBV9	TRBJ2-1	CASSVRSSGGNEQFF	TGTGCCAGCAGCGTAAGGTCTAGCGGGGGCAATGAGCAGTTCTTC
NA	NA	TRBV7-9	TRBJ2-6	CASSSEGGALSIRGANVLTF	TGTGCCAGCAGCTCTGAAGGGGGAGCTTTGAGCATTCGTGGGGCCAACGTCCTGACTTTC